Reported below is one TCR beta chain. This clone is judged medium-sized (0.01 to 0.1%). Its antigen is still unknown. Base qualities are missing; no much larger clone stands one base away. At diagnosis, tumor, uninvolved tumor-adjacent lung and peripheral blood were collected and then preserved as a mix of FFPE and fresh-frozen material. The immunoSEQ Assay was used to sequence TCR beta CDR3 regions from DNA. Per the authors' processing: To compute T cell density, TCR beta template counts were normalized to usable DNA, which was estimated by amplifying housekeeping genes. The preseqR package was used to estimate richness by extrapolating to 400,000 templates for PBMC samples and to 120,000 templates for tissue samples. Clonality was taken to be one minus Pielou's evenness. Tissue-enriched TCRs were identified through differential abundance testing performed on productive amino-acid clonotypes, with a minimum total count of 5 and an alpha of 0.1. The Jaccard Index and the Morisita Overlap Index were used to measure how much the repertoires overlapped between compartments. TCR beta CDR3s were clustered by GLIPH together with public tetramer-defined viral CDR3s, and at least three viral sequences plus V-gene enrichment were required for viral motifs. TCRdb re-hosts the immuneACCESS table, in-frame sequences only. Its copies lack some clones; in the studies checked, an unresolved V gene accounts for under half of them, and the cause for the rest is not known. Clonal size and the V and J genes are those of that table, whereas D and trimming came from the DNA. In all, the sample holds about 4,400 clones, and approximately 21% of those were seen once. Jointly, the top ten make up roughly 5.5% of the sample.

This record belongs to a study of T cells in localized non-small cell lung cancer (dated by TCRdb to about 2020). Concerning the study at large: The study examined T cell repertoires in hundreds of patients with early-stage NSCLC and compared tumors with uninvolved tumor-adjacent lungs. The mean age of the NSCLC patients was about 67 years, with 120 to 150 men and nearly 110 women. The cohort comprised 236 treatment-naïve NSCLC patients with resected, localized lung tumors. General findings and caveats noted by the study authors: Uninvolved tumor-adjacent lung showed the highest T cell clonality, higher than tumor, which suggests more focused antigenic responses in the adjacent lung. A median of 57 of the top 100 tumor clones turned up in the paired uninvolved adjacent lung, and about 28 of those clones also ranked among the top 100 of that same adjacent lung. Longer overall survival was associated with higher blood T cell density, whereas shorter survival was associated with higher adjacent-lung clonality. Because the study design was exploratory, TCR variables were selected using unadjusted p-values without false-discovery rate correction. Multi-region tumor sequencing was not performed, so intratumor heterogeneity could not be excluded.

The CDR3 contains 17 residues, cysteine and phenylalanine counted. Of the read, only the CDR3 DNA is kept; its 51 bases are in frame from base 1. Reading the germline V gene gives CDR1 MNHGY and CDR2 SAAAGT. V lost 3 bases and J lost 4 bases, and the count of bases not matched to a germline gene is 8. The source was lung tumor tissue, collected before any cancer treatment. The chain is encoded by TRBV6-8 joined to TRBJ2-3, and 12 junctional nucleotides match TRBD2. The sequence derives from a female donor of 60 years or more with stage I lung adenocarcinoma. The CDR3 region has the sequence CASSYFPSGGASDTQYF. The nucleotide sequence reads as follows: TGTGCCAGCAGTTATTTCCCTAGCGGGGGGGCATCAGATACGCAGTATTTT.